The rows below give T cell receptor beta chains drawn from one sample of a study of blood T cells in healthy people across ages. TCRdb recomputed calls from the 5' RACE reads with MiXCR, one row per CDR3 protein. The sample includes 800,000 to 1,000,000 distinct CDR3 sequences, 45% to 50% of them seen just once. The source material was blood. The receptors here all came from a man between 25 and 39 years old in good health. Each CDR3 is given with its conserved first and last residue. A D gene is named only where the DNA matches it firmly. Size values are once, few and many counts, or a class for expanded clones, and some rows have none.

CDR3aa: CASSLGPPPYEQYF
CDR3nt: TGTGCCAGCAGTTTAGGACCCCCCCCATACGAGCAGTACTTC
abundance: -
d_gene: -
v_gene: TRBV12-3/TRBV12-4
j_gene: TRBJ2-7

CDR3aa: CASSLRLQRALYNEQFF
CDR3nt: TGTGCCAGTAGCTTGCGGTTACAGAGAGCGCTCTACAATGAGCAGTTCTTC
abundance: -
d_gene: -
v_gene: TRBV21-1
j_gene: TRBJ2-1

CDR3aa: CASSRQRGFSANVLTF
CDR3nt: TGTGCCAGCAGCCGACAGAGGGGGTTTTCGGCCAACGTCCTGACTTTC
abundance: -
d_gene: -
v_gene: TRBV12-3/TRBV12-4
j_gene: TRBJ2-6

CDR3aa: CASSQDGGTGNPNEQFF
CDR3nt: TGTGCCAGCAGCCAAGACGGAGGGACAGGGAATCCGAATGAGCAGTTCTTC
abundance: -
d_gene: TRBD1
v_gene: TRBV14
j_gene: TRBJ2-1

CDR3aa: CASTSGGSPKNIQYF
CDR3nt: TGTGCCAGCACCTCGGGGGGCTCCCCCAAAAACATTCAGTACTTC
abundance: -
d_gene: -
v_gene: TRBV6-5
j_gene: TRBJ2-4

CDR3aa: CSARDGSLRSEQFF
CDR3nt: TGCAGTGCTAGAGATGGGAGCCTCAGAAGCGAGCAGTTCTTC
abundance: -
d_gene: -
v_gene: TRBV20-1
j_gene: TRBJ2-1

CDR3aa: CASSSDWVPTYEQYF
CDR3nt: TGTGCCAGCAGCTCCGATTGGGTCCCAACCTACGAGCAGTACTTC
abundance: -
d_gene: -
v_gene: TRBV7-9
j_gene: TRBJ2-7

CDR3aa: CASETRAYEQYF
CDR3nt: TGTGCCAGCGAGACGCGGGCCTACGAGCAGTACTTC
abundance: -
d_gene: -
v_gene: TRBV6-1
j_gene: TRBJ2-7

CDR3aa: CAWGTGNQETQYF
CDR3nt: TGTGCCTGGGGGACAGGGAATCAGGAGACCCAGTACTTC
abundance: -
d_gene: TRBD1
v_gene: TRBV3-1
j_gene: TRBJ2-5

CDR3aa: CASSLDRVVVNYGYTF
CDR3nt: TGCGCCAGCAGCCTGGACAGGGTGGTGGTTAACTATGGCTACACCTTC
abundance: -
d_gene: TRBD1
v_gene: TRBV4-3
j_gene: TRBJ1-2

CDR3aa: CANSPGQGAYEQYF
CDR3nt: TGTGCCAACAGCCCAGGACAGGGGGCGTACGAGCAGTACTTC
abundance: -
d_gene: TRBD1
v_gene: TRBV7-3
j_gene: TRBJ2-7

CDR3aa: CARSVVPSYNEQFF
CDR3nt: TGTGCCCGCAGCGTAGTTCCCAGCTACAATGAGCAGTTCTTC
abundance: -
d_gene: -
v_gene: TRBV9
j_gene: TRBJ2-1

CDR3aa: CAWSVRPRNQPQHF
CDR3nt: TGTGCCTGGAGTGTACGACCTCGAAATCAGCCCCAGCATTTT
abundance: -
d_gene: -
v_gene: TRBV30
j_gene: TRBJ1-5

CDR3aa: CASSLEGADGYTF
CDR3nt: TGTGCCAGCAGCTTAGAGGGAGCCGATGGCTACACCTTC
abundance: many
d_gene: -
v_gene: TRBV5-1
j_gene: TRBJ1-2

CDR3aa: CASSLDPGAGAKNIQYF
CDR3nt: TGCGCCAGCAGCTTGGATCCAGGCGCGGGGGCCAAAAACATTCAGTACTTC
abundance: -
d_gene: -
v_gene: TRBV5-1
j_gene: TRBJ2-4

CDR3aa: CASSVAVTGYGYTF
CDR3nt: TGCGCCAGCAGCGTGGCCGTCACAGGCTATGGCTACACCTTC
abundance: once
d_gene: -
v_gene: TRBV5-1
j_gene: TRBJ1-2

CDR3aa: CSARDPLVSETQYF
CDR3nt: TGCAGTGCTAGAGACCCCCTAGTATCAGAGACCCAGTACTTC
abundance: once
d_gene: -
v_gene: TRBV20-1
j_gene: TRBJ2-5

CDR3aa: CSAGGTDTQYF
CDR3nt: TGCTCGGCGGGGGGGACAGATACGCAGTATTTT
abundance: -
d_gene: TRBD2
v_gene: TRBV2
j_gene: TRBJ2-3

CDR3aa: CASSRTGVSYNEQFF
CDR3nt: TGTGCCAGCAGCAGGACAGGGGTATCCTACAATGAGCAGTTCTTC
abundance: few
d_gene: TRBD1
v_gene: TRBV6-5
j_gene: TRBJ2-1

CDR3aa: CASGQGAMDNQPQHF
CDR3nt: TGTGCCAGCGGACAGGGGGCAATGGACAATCAGCCCCAGCATTTT
abundance: -
d_gene: TRBD1
v_gene: TRBV25-1
j_gene: TRBJ1-5

CDR3aa: CASSILKGLAGGPNEQFF
CDR3nt: TGTGCCAGTAGTATCTTAAAGGGACTAGCGGGGGGGCCCAATGAGCAGTTCTTC
abundance: few
d_gene: TRBD2
v_gene: TRBV19
j_gene: TRBJ2-1

CDR3aa: CSARVMGSNTEAFF
CDR3nt: TGCAGTGCTAGAGTTATGGGTAGCAACACTGAAGCTTTCTTT
abundance: -
d_gene: -
v_gene: TRBV20-1
j_gene: TRBJ1-1

CDR3aa: CASSSISAGGTEAFF
CDR3nt: TGCGCCAGCAGCTCCATTTCCGCGGGGGGGACTGAAGCTTTCTTT
abundance: -
d_gene: -
v_gene: TRBV5-1
j_gene: TRBJ1-1

CDR3aa: CASSHSISYNEQFF
CDR3nt: TGTGCCAGCAGCCACTCAATCTCCTACAATGAGCAGTTCTTC
abundance: -
d_gene: -
v_gene: TRBV5-8
j_gene: TRBJ2-1

CDR3aa: CASGRTGDNEQFF
CDR3nt: TGTGCCAGCGGGCGGACAGGGGACAATGAGCAGTTCTTC
abundance: -
d_gene: TRBD1
v_gene: TRBV12-3/TRBV12-4
j_gene: TRBJ2-1

CDR3aa: CASSLMNSPQETQYF
CDR3nt: TGCGCCAGCAGCTTGATGAATTCCCCCCAAGAGACCCAGTACTTC
abundance: few
d_gene: -
v_gene: TRBV5-1
j_gene: TRBJ2-5

CDR3aa: CSVDPSGVNEQFF
CDR3nt: TGCAGTGTCGACCCGTCCGGGGTCAATGAGCAGTTCTTC
abundance: -
d_gene: -
v_gene: TRBV20-1
j_gene: TRBJ2-1

CDR3aa: CAWTAAYEQYF
CDR3nt: TGTGCCTGGACTGCCGCGTACGAGCAGTACTTC
abundance: -
d_gene: -
v_gene: TRBV30
j_gene: TRBJ2-7

CDR3aa: CASSFGGDQPQHF
CDR3nt: TGTGCCAGCAGCTTTGGGGGGGATCAGCCCCAGCATTTT
abundance: -
d_gene: -
v_gene: TRBV7-8
j_gene: TRBJ1-5

CDR3aa: CASSRGTERRETQYF
CDR3nt: TGTGCCAGCAGCCGCGGGACTGAGAGGCGTGAGACCCAGTACTTC
abundance: -
d_gene: -
v_gene: TRBV3-1
j_gene: TRBJ2-5

CDR3aa: CASSPRTEETRFF
CDR3nt: TGTGCCAGCAGCCCCCGGACAGAAGAGACCCGGTTCTTC
abundance: -
d_gene: -
v_gene: TRBV7-2
j_gene: TRBJ2-1

CDR3aa: CAWSSDTAETQYF
CDR3nt: TGTGCCTGGAGTTCGGACACCGCAGAGACCCAGTACTTC
abundance: -
d_gene: -
v_gene: TRBV30
j_gene: TRBJ2-5